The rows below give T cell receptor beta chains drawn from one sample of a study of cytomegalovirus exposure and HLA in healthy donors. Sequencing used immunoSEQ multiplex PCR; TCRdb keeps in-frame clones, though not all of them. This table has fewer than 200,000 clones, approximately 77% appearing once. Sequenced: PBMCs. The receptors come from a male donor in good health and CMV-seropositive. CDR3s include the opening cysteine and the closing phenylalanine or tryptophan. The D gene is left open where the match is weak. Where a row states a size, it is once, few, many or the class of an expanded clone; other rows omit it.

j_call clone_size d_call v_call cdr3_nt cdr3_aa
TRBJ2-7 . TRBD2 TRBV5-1 TGCGCCAGCAGCTTTACCGGTAGCGGGGGGAGCTACGAGCAGTACTTC CASSFTGSGGSYEQYF
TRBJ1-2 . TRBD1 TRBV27 TGTGCCAGCAGACCGACAGGGGGTTTTAATGGCTACACCTTC CASRPTGGFNGYTF
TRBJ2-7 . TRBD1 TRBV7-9 TGTTCCAGCAGCGCTGGGACAGCCTACGAGCAGTACTTC CSSSAGTAYEQYF
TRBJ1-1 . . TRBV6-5 TGTGCCAGCAGTTACTCGATGGGCACCTTCACTGAAGCTTTCTTT CASSYSMGTFTEAFF
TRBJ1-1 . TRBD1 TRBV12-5 TGTGCTAGTGTCGCCCCAGGGGGTCCGGTGAACACTGAAGCTTTCTTT CASVAPGGPVNTEAFF
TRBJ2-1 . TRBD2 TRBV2 TGTGCCATACACGGCGGGGGGTACAATGAGCAGTTCTTC CAIHGGGYNEQFF
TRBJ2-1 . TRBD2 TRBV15 TGTGCCACCGGGCGGGGGGGGTATAGTGAGCAGTTCTTC CATGRGGYSEQFF
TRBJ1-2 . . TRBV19 TGTGCCAGTGGCGCAGGGGCCTATGGCTACACCTTC CASGAGAYGYTF
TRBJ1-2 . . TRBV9 TGTGCCAGCAGCGTAGACGGGCAGGGGACCTTC CASSVDGQGTF
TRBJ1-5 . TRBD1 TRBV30 TGTGCCTGGAGTCCCGACAGGGATCAGCCCCAGCATTTT CAWSPDRDQPQHF
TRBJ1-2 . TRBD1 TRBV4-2 TGTGCCAGCAGCTCCAGGGGGAGCGGAGCTACATCTAACTATGGCTACACCTTC CASSSRGSGATSNYGYTF
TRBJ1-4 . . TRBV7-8 TGTGCCAGCGCGTTCGCGGGGGCGGGGGCTGAAAAACTGTTTTTT CASAFAGAGAEKLFF
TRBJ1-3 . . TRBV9 TGTGCCAGCAGCGTAGAAGACAGCTACTCTGGAAACACCATATATTTT CASSVEDSYSGNTIYF
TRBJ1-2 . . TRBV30 TGTGCCTGGAGCCGACAGGAGAACTATGGCTACACCTTC CAWSRQENYGYTF
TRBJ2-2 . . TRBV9 TGTGCCAGCATCCCCCGGTCCGGGGAGCTGTTTTTT CASIPRSGELFF
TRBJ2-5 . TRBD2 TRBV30 TGTGCCTGCCCAGCGGGGGCGGAGACCCAGTACTTC CACPAGAETQYF
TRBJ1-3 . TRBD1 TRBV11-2 TGTGCCAGCAGCTTAGGACAGGGATCTGGAAACACCATATATTTT CASSLGQGSGNTIYF
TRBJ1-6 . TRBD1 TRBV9 TGTGCCAGCAGCGTAGGGGACAGTCATTCACCCCTCCACTTT CASSVGDSHSPLHF
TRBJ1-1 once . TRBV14 TGTGCCAGCAGCCTTTCCGGGACAGAAGCTTTCTTT CASSLSGTEAFF
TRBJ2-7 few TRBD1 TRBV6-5 TGTGCCAGCAGGGGGTCGGGACAGGATATCCACGAGCAGTACTTC CASRGSGQDIHEQYF
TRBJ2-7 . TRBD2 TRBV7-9 TGTGCCAGCAGCCCCGTGGGTAGCGGGGGCCCAACCTACGAGCAGTACTTC CASSPVGSGGPTYEQYF
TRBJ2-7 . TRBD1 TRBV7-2 TGTGCCAGCAGCTTAGGGGGACAGGCCCCCTACGAGCAGTACTTC CASSLGGQAPYEQYF
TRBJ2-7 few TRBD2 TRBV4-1 TGCGCCAGCAGCCGCCCCGGATGGGGGGGTGAGCAGTACTTC CASSRPGWGGEQYF
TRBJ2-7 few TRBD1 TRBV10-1 TGCGCCAGCAGTGGGTCGGGGACAGGGGATGACGAGCAGTACTTC CASSGSGTGDDEQYF
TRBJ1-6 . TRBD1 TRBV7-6 TGTGCCAGCAGCTTAGGGGACAGGGGTAATTCACCCCTCCACTTT CASSLGDRGNSPLHF
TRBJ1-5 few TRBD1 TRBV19 TGTGCCAGTGCCGGGACAGGAGGGCAGCCCCAGCATTTT CASAGTGGQPQHF
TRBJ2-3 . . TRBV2 TGTGCCAGCAGGAGGGGGACGCAGTATTTT CASRRGTQYF
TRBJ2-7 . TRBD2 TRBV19 TGTGCCAGTAGTCAGCGGGGCGTCTCCTACGAGCAGTACTTC CASSQRGVSYEQYF
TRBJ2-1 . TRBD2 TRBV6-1 TGTGCCCTAGGGGATGGACTAGCCCTTAATGAGCAGTTCTTC CALGDGLALNEQFF
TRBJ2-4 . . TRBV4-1 TGCGCCAGCAGCCAAGATAGGGAGACTCGGGCCAAAAACATTCAGTACTTC CASSQDRETRAKNIQYF
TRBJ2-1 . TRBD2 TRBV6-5 TGTGCCAGCAGTCCCGGGGGGGCCTCTCAAAATGAGCAGTTCTTC CASSPGGASQNEQFF
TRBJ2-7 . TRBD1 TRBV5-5 TGTGCCAGCATACAGGGGGCAAAATCCTACGAGCAGTACTTC CASIQGAKSYEQYF
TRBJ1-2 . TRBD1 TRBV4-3 TGCGCCAGCAGCCAAACAGGGGGCGCGAACTATGGCTACACCTTC CASSQTGGANYGYTF
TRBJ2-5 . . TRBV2 TGTGCCAGCAGCGTGACAGTGAATCAAGAGACCCAGTACTTC CASSVTVNQETQYF
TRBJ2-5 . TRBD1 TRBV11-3 TGTGCCAGCAGCTTAAGCGGGACAGGGGGTTCAGAGACCCAGTACTTC CASSLSGTGGSETQYF
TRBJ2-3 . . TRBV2 TGTGCCATCGGGGGGGGACAGGGATTTCTTGATACGCAGTATTTT CAIGGGQGFLDTQYF
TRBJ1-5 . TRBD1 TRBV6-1 TGTGCCAGCTGGGACAGTAGCAATCAGCCCCAGCATTTT CASWDSSNQPQHF
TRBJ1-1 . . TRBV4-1 TGCGCCAGCAGCCAAGGGGGGACACCAGACCCGAACACTGAAGCTTTCTTT CASSQGGTPDPNTEAFF
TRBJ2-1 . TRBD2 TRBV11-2 TGTGCCAGCAGCTTTAATAGCGGGGGAGGGAATGAGCAGTTCTTC CASSFNSGGGNEQFF